Listed below are T cell receptor beta chains from one sample, sequenced in a study of T-cell memory formation after mild COVID-19. MiXCR, run by TCRdb on the 5' RACE reads, gives a single entry per CDR3 protein. The sample holds about 350,000 distinct CDR3 sequences, roughly 15% seen once. Sequenced: PBMCs or a T cell subset sorted from them (not recorded which). The receptors stem from a man between 18 and 29 years old who had mild COVID-19 (a few samples of this study predate the infection). Cell type and time point are not known. Both conserved end residues are part of each CDR3. The D gene is left open where the match is weak. Expanded clones get a size class; other rows say once, few or many, or leave the size out.

J: TRBJ2-7; V: TRBV15; D: NA; size: many; DNA: TGTGCCACCAGCAGGGAAAGGACGGCGGACTACGAGCAGTACTTC; CDR3: CATSRERTADYEQYF
J: TRBJ2-1; V: TRBV25-1; D: TRBD1; size: NA; DNA: TGTGCCAGCAGTGATTGGGCAGGGGGTCCCAATGAGCAGTTCTTC; CDR3: CASSDWAGGPNEQFF
J: TRBJ1-2; V: TRBV7-9; D: TRBD1; size: NA; DNA: TGTGCCAGCAGCGACGATGTAGGACAGGGGGGCTATGGCTACACCTTC; CDR3: CASSDDVGQGGYGYTF
J: TRBJ2-3; V: TRBV6-2/TRBV6-3; D: TRBD2; size: few; DNA: TGTGCCAGCCGTAGCGGGGGGACCACAGATACGCAGTATTTT; CDR3: CASRSGGTTDTQYF
J: TRBJ2-3; V: TRBV15; D: TRBD2; size: few; DNA: TGTGCCACCAGCAGAGCCGGGGGGACAGATACGCAGTATTTT; CDR3: CATSRAGGTDTQYF
J: TRBJ1-2; V: TRBV20-1; D: TRBD1; size: few; DNA: TGCAGTGCTCGGACAGGAGTCTATGGCTACACCTTC; CDR3: CSARTGVYGYTF
J: TRBJ1-6; V: TRBV12-3/TRBV12-4; D: NA; size: few; DNA: TGTGCCAGCAGTCGGGGGGCAACCTATAATTCACCCCTCCACTTT; CDR3: CASSRGATYNSPLHF
J: TRBJ2-3; V: TRBV5-4; D: TRBD2; size: NA; DNA: TGTGCCAGCAGCTCCCTTATTGGGAGCGGGGGGGCCAGGGATACGCAGTATTTT; CDR3: CASSSLIGSGGARDTQYF
J: TRBJ2-3; V: TRBV7-2; D: TRBD1; size: few; DNA: TGTGCCAGCAGCTCGGACAGGGGCACCTCTGAAGATACGCAGTATTTT; CDR3: CASSSDRGTSEDTQYF
J: TRBJ2-3; V: TRBV24-1; D: TRBD2; size: NA; DNA: TGTGCCACCAGTGATTTACCGCGGCGGGGGGAAGATACGCAGTATTTT; CDR3: CATSDLPRRGEDTQYF
J: TRBJ2-3; V: TRBV4-3; D: TRBD2; size: NA; DNA: TGCGCCAGCAGCCAAGACCCCCCCTCTAGCGGGGGCACAGATACGCAGTATTTT; CDR3: CASSQDPPSSGGTDTQYF
J: TRBJ2-2; V: TRBV4-1; D: TRBD2; size: few; DNA: TGCGCCAGCAGCCTATTACTAGCGGGGGTCAACACCGGGGAGCTGTTTTTT; CDR3: CASSLLLAGVNTGELFF
J: TRBJ2-1; V: TRBV4-1; D: NA; size: NA; DNA: TGCGCCAGCAGCCAAGCCACCGGGACCTTGGGTGAGCAGTTCTTC; CDR3: CASSQATGTLGEQFF
J: TRBJ1-1; V: TRBV6-6; D: TRBD1; size: NA; DNA: TGTGCCAGCAGTTACTGGGGGGGACAGCAAGCTGAAGCTTTCTTT; CDR3: CASSYWGGQQAEAFF
J: TRBJ2-3; V: TRBV9; D: NA; size: NA; DNA: TGTGCCAGCTCCACCGGGACTGCTAGCACAGATACGCAGTATTTT; CDR3: CASSTGTASTDTQYF
J: TRBJ1-2; V: TRBV5-1; D: NA; size: NA; DNA: TGCGCCAGCATAAGGGATCCTACCTTCAACTATGGCTACACCTTC; CDR3: CASIRDPTFNYGYTF
J: TRBJ2-7; V: TRBV9; D: NA; size: NA; DNA: TGTGCCAGCAGCGTATCCGCAAGCCCCTACGAGCAGTACTTC; CDR3: CASSVSASPYEQYF
J: TRBJ1-5; V: TRBV19; D: NA; size: NA; DNA: TGTGCCAGTAGTATCGATGGGGTAAGCAATCAGCCCCAGCATTTT; CDR3: CASSIDGVSNQPQHF
J: TRBJ2-1; V: TRBV5-1; D: TRBD2; size: many; DNA: TGTGCCAGCAGCTTGGGGGGGAGCAATGAGCAGTTCTTC; CDR3: CASSLGGSNEQFF
J: TRBJ1-2; V: TRBV5-1; D: NA; size: many; DNA: TGCGCCAGCAGCTTCGACAGGCCCCTTGCTAACTATGGCTACACCTTC; CDR3: CASSFDRPLANYGYTF
J: TRBJ2-5; V: TRBV6-5; D: NA; size: NA; DNA: TGTGCCAGCAGTTACCGCGGCGGGATAGAGACCCAGTACTTC; CDR3: CASSYRGGIETQYF
J: TRBJ2-7; V: TRBV18; D: TRBD1; size: many; DNA: TGTGCCAGCTCACCGGGATTGGACAGGGGTAACGAGCAGTACTTC; CDR3: CASSPGLDRGNEQYF
J: TRBJ2-5; V: TRBV4-1; D: TRBD2; size: NA; DNA: TGCGCCAGCAGCCAAGAACTGGGGGGGCAAGAGACCCAGTACTTC; CDR3: CASSQELGGQETQYF
J: TRBJ2-3; V: TRBV11-3; D: TRBD2; size: NA; DNA: TGTGCCAGCAGCTTAGGACTAGCTTCAAATACGCAGTATTTT; CDR3: CASSLGLASNTQYF
J: TRBJ2-3; V: TRBV6-5; D: TRBD2; size: NA; DNA: TGTGCCAGCAGGTCCGAAGCGGGACGAGATACGCAGTATTTT; CDR3: CASRSEAGRDTQYF
J: TRBJ2-7; V: TRBV14; D: NA; size: few; DNA: TGTGCCAGCAGTCGTCGGGAAGGGGGACCTTACGAGCAGTACTTC; CDR3: CASSRREGGPYEQYF
J: TRBJ2-2; V: TRBV11-2; D: NA; size: NA; DNA: TGTGCCAGCAGCCGCCCTATCCGTGGGGAGCTGTTTTTT; CDR3: CASSRPIRGELFF
J: TRBJ2-7; V: TRBV19; D: NA; size: NA; DNA: TGTGCCAGTAGTCAGGGTACGACGAGGGCCGACGAGCAGTACTTC; CDR3: CASSQGTTRADEQYF
J: TRBJ2-7; V: TRBV6-5; D: TRBD1; size: few; DNA: TGTGCCAGCTCCGGGACAGTTCCTTACGAGCAGTACTTC; CDR3: CASSGTVPYEQYF
J: TRBJ2-6; V: TRBV6-6; D: NA; size: NA; DNA: TGTGCCAGCGGGAGAGGATCTGGGGCCAACGTCCTGACTTTC; CDR3: CASGRGSGANVLTF
J: TRBJ2-5; V: TRBV29-1; D: TRBD1; size: few; DNA: TGCAGCGTTTCCTCGGGACAGGGTTTTCAAGAGACCCAGTACTTC; CDR3: CSVSSGQGFQETQYF
J: TRBJ1-1; V: TRBV29-1; D: NA; size: NA; DNA: TGCAGCGTTGAACCGGGGGCGGCGAACACTGAAGCTTTCTTT; CDR3: CSVEPGAANTEAFF
J: TRBJ2-7; V: TRBV6-5; D: NA; size: NA; DNA: TGTGCCAGCAGTTACTCGTGGAGCTCCTACGAGCAGTACTTC; CDR3: CASSYSWSSYEQYF
J: TRBJ1-1; V: TRBV27; D: NA; size: NA; DNA: TGTGCCAGCAGTACCCCGGGAAGGTACACTGAAGCTTTCTTT; CDR3: CASSTPGRYTEAFF
J: TRBJ2-2; V: TRBV10-3; D: TRBD1; size: few; DNA: TGTGCCATCAGTGAGACCGACAGGGGTAACACCGGGGAGCTGTTTTTT; CDR3: CAISETDRGNTGELFF
J: TRBJ2-3; V: TRBV20-1; D: NA; size: many; DNA: TGCAGTGCCCGTTGGGGGGGCAGCACAGATACGCAGTATTTT; CDR3: CSARWGGSTDTQYF
J: TRBJ2-1; V: TRBV9; D: TRBD2; size: NA; DNA: TGTGCCAGCAGCGTAGTGGGACTAGCGGGCTATGAGCAGTTCTTC; CDR3: CASSVVGLAGYEQFF
J: TRBJ2-5; V: TRBV20-1; D: NA; size: few; DNA: TGCAGTGCTAGAGATCTCGAGAATGGGGAGACCCAGTACTTC; CDR3: CSARDLENGETQYF
J: TRBJ2-7; V: TRBV20-1; D: NA; size: NA; DNA: TGCAGTGCGAGATTGTCGGGGCGCTCCTACGAGCAGTACTTC; CDR3: CSARLSGRSYEQYF
J: TRBJ2-5; V: TRBV12-3/TRBV12-4; D: NA; size: few; DNA: TGTGCCAGCAAGACTCGGGACACCTCGCAAGAGACCCAGTACTTC; CDR3: CASKTRDTSQETQYF
J: TRBJ2-2; V: TRBV7-2; D: NA; size: NA; DNA: TGTGCCAGCAGCTTAGCGCGGGCCCTGGTCGGCACCGGGGAGCTGTTTTTT; CDR3: CASSLARALVGTGELFF
J: TRBJ2-5; V: TRBV18; D: TRBD1; size: few; DNA: TGTGCCAGCTCGCCCGGACAGGGGATGGAGACCCAGTACTTC; CDR3: CASSPGQGMETQYF
J: TRBJ1-3; V: TRBV29-1; D: NA; size: few; DNA: TGCAGCGTTGTAAATCCCGGAAACACCATATATTTT; CDR3: CSVVNPGNTIYF
J: TRBJ1-6; V: TRBV7-3; D: NA; size: few; DNA: TGTGCCAGCAGCTTGGGGATAGGAAATTCACCCCTCCACTTT; CDR3: CASSLGIGNSPLHF
J: TRBJ1-1; V: TRBV29-1; D: NA; size: few; DNA: TGCAGCGTTGGTGTAGGGACGAACACTGAAGCTTTCTTT; CDR3: CSVGVGTNTEAFF
J: TRBJ2-6; V: TRBV20-1; D: NA; size: NA; DNA: TGCAGTGCTAGAGATCCCGGGCCTGGGGCCAACGTCCTGACTTTC; CDR3: CSARDPGPGANVLTF
J: TRBJ1-4; V: TRBV5-5; D: NA; size: few; DNA: TGTGCCAGCAGCTCCGCCCCGGGGTTCGCTAATGAAAAACTGTTTTTT; CDR3: CASSSAPGFANEKLFF
J: TRBJ2-7; V: TRBV7-2; D: TRBD1; size: many; DNA: TGTGCCAGCAGCGGGACAGGAAGCTCCTACGAGCAGTACTTC; CDR3: CASSGTGSSYEQYF
J: TRBJ2-5; V: TRBV6-5; D: NA; size: NA; DNA: TGTGCCAGCAGTTACTCAAGGGGGTTTGTAGAGACCCAGTACTTC; CDR3: CASSYSRGFVETQYF
J: TRBJ1-1; V: TRBV9; D: NA; size: few; DNA: TGTGCCAGCAGCGTAGCGGGTTTCACTGAAGCTTTCTTT; CDR3: CASSVAGFTEAFF
J: TRBJ2-3; V: TRBV9; D: NA; size: many; DNA: TGTGCCAGCAGCGTAGCCACAGATACGCAGTATTTT; CDR3: CASSVATDTQYF
J: TRBJ2-5; V: TRBV12-3/TRBV12-4; D: NA; size: many; DNA: TGTGCCAGCAGTTCACAGGGGGGGCTGGAGACCCAGTACTTC; CDR3: CASSSQGGLETQYF
J: TRBJ2-3; V: TRBV7-3; D: TRBD2; size: few; DNA: TGTGCCAGCAGCTTAACCGGGGCTAGCGGAGATACGCAGTATTTT; CDR3: CASSLTGASGDTQYF
J: TRBJ2-5; V: TRBV7-2; D: NA; size: NA; DNA: TGTGCCAGCAGGCGCAGGGGGGGAGAGGGGTCCAAGGTGACCCAGTACTTC; CDR3: CASRRRGGEGSKVTQYF
J: TRBJ2-3; V: TRBV20-1; D: TRBD2; size: NA; DNA: TGCAGTGCGCAAAGACTAGCGGGGGGCACAGATACGCAGTATTTT; CDR3: CSAQRLAGGTDTQYF
J: TRBJ2-2; V: TRBV5-5; D: NA; size: NA; DNA: TGTGCCAGCAGCCCCCGGGGCCGTTCCACCGGGGAGCTGTTTTTT; CDR3: CASSPRGRSTGELFF
J: TRBJ1-1; V: TRBV6-6; D: NA; size: few; DNA: TGTGCCAGCAGATCGGGGATGAACACTGAAGCTTTCTTT; CDR3: CASRSGMNTEAFF
J: TRBJ1-4; V: TRBV3-1; D: NA; size: few; DNA: TGTGCCAGCAGCCCCACGGGACTGGACCCAAATGAAAAACTGTTTTTT; CDR3: CASSPTGLDPNEKLFF